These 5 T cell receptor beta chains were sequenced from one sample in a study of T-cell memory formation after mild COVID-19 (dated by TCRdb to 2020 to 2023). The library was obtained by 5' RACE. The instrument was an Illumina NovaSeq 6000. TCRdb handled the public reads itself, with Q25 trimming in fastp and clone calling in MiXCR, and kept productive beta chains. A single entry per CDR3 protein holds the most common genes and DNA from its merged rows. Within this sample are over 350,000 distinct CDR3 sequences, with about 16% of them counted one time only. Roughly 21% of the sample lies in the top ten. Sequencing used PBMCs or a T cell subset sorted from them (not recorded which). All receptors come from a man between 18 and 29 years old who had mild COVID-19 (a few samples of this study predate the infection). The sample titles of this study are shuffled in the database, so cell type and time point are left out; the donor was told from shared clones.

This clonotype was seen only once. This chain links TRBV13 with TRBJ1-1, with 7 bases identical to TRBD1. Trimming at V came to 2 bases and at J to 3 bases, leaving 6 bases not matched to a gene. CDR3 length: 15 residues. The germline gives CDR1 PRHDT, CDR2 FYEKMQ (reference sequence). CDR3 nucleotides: TGTGCCAGCAGCTTATATGACAGGGCGGACACTGAAGCTTTCTTT. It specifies CASSLYDRADTEAFF.

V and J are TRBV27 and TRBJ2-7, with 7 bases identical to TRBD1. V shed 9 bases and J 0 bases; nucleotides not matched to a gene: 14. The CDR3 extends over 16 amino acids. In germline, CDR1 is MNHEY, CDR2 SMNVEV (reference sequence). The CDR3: CASSPPGTESSYEQYF. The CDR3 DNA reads TGTGCCAGTTCCCCTCCCGGGACAGAGTCCTCCTACGAGCAGTACTTC.

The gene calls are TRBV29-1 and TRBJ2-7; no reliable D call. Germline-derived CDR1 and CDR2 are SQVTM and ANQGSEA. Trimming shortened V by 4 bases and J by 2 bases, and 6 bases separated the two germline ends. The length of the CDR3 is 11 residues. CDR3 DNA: TGCAGCGTTGGGGTCACCTACGAGCAGTACTTC. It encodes CSVGVTYEQYF.

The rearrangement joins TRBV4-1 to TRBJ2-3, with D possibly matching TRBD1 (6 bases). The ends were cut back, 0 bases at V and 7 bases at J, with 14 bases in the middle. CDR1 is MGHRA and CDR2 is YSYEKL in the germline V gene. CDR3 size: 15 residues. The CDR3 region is CASSQDSQGIYTQYF. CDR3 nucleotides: TGCGCCAGCAGCCAAGATAGCCAGGGGATCTATACGCAGTATTTT.

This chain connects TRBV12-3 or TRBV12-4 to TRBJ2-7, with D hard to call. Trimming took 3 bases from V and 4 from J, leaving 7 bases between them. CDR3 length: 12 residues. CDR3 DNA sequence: TGTGCCAGCAGTTTTTCCGGGTACGAGCAGTACGTC. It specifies CASSFSGYEQYV.